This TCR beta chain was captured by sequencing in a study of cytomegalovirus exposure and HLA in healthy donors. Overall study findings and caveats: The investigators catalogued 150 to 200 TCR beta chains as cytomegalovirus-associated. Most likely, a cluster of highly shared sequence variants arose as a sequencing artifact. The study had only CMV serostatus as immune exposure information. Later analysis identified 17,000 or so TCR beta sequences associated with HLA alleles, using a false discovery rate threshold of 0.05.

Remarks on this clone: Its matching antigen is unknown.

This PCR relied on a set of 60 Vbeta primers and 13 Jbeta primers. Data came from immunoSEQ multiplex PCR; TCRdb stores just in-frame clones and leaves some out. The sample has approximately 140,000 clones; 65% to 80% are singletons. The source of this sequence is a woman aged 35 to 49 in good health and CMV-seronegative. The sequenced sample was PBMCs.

The CDR3 here is CASSSPRGFGNTEAFF. The CDR3 DNA is TGTGCCAGCAGCTCACCCAGGGGTTTCGGGAACACTGAAGCTTTCTTT. The chain has TRBV11-2 and TRBJ1-1; possible D gene TRBD1, 6 bases. V lost 4 bases to trimming and J lost 1 base, with 16 bases between them. The CDR3 totals 16 residues. Per germline, CDR1 SGHAT and CDR2 FQNNGV.